Below are 7 T cell receptor beta chains sequenced from a single sample in a study of T-cell memory formation after mild COVID-19 (dated by TCRdb to the early 2020s). Receptor amplification or capture employed 5' RACE. The sequencer listed for this sample is Illumina NovaSeq 6000. TCRdb reanalyzed the raw reads on its own, using fastp at Q25 for trimming and MiXCR for clone calling, and kept in-frame beta chains. Under each unique CDR3 protein, matching rows form one entry showing the most common genes and DNA. The sample contains roughly 350,000 distinct CDR3 sequences, approximately 13% of them found a single time. The ten biggest clones cover around a fifth of the sample. The sequenced sample was PBMCs or a T cell subset sorted from them (not recorded which). The receptors were sampled from a man aged 18-30 years who had mild COVID-19 (a few samples of this study predate the infection). The sample titles of this study are shuffled in the database, so cell type and time point are left out; the donor was told from shared clones.

This clonotype was seen more than once but under ten times. The V call is TRBV11-2, the J call TRBJ2-1; possible D gene TRBD2, 5 bases. V was clipped by 1 base and J by 6 bases, with 7 bases between them. This CDR3 is built from 13 residues. CDR1 is SGHAT and CDR2 is FQNNGV in the germline V gene. This chain's CDR3 is CASSLVRVNEQFF. The CDR3 DNA reads TGTGCCAGCAGCTTAGTGAGGGTCAATGAGCAGTTCTTC.

The chain employs TRBV6-5 and TRBJ1-2, with D hard to call. Germline V gene lookup returns CDR1 MNHEY and CDR2 SVGAGI. V was shortened by 5 bases and J by 7 bases, with 17 bases between the two germline ends. The CDR3 is 14 residues long. The CDR3 reads CASSTFGDRSGYTF. In nucleotides, the CDR3 is TGTGCCAGCAGTACCTTCGGGGATCGAAGTGGCTACACCTTC.

The CDR3 DNA sequence: TGTGCCAGCAGGTGGGGAGTGTATGGTGAGCAGTTCTTC. Encoded protein: CASRWGVYGEQFF. The rearrangement uses TRBV12-3 or TRBV12-4 and TRBJ2-1, with D perhaps TRBD2 (5 bases). This CDR3 is built from 13 residues. Trimming pared 6 bases from V and 9 bases from J, leaving 15 bases between.

This clonotype was observed many times. The chain is built from TRBV9 and TRBJ1-5; a weak D match, TRBD1 (5 bases). V was clipped by 0 bases and J by 4 bases, with 8 bases between them. This CDR3 contains 14 residues. CDR1 and CDR2 from the germline V gene are SGDLS and YYNGEE. CDR3 in amino acids: CASSVGGGNQPQHF. The CDR3 DNA is TGTGCCAGCAGCGTAGGGGGGGGAAATCAGCCCCAGCATTTT.

This rearrangement joins TRBV28 to TRBJ2-7; D perhaps matches TRBD2 (5 bases). V dropped 5 bases and J dropped 3 bases, with 14 bases sitting between them. CDR1 and CDR2 (germline): MDHEN, SYDVKM. CDR3 size: 14 residues. In DNA, the CDR3 is TGTGCCAGCAGTATGGCGGGCAGGATCTACGAGCAGTACGTC. The encoded protein is CASSMAGRIYEQYV.

The V call is TRBV28, the J call TRBJ2-1, with 11 bases matching TRBD2. CDR3 length: 15 residues. V trimming: 6 bases; J trimming: 6 bases; junction bases outside the gene matches: 7. CDR1 MDHEN and CDR2 SYDVKM come from the germline V gene. CDR3 sequence: CASRERLAGLNEQFF. CDR3 DNA: TGTGCCAGCAGGGAGCGACTAGCGGGGCTCAATGAGCAGTTCTTC.

CDR3 region: CASSLADRETQYF. The DNA of the CDR3 is TGTGCCAGCAGCTTGGCCGATAGGGAGACCCAGTACTTC. The rearrangement uses TRBV5-6 and TRBJ2-5; no clear D gene. The CDR3 is made up of 13 amino acids. CDR1 and CDR2 (germline): SGHDT, YYEEEE. The germline V and J ends were trimmed by 0 bases and 5 bases, with 8 bases remaining between them. The full variable domain, with the rest looked up from reference TRBV5-6 and TRBJ2-5, is DAGVTQSPTHLIKTRGQQVTLRCSPKSGHDTVSWYQQALGQGPQFIFQYYEEEERQRGNFPDRFSGHQFPNYSSELNVNALLLGDSALYLCASSLADRETQYFGPGTRLLVL.